The 23 T cell receptor beta chains given below trace back to one sample, sequenced in a study of cytomegalovirus exposure and HLA in healthy donors. Both 60 Vbeta primers and 13 Jbeta primers went into the PCR. Only in-frame clones appear in the TCRdb table, and some are missing; sequencing was by immunoSEQ multiplex PCR. The sample consists of some 130,000 clones, 65% to 90% of them appearing once. The sample taken for sequencing was PBMCs. The receptors originated from a girl aged 2-10 years in good health and CMV-seronegative.

The chain has TRBV7-8 and TRBJ2-7, with D perhaps TRBD1 (6 bases). CDR3 length: 14 residues. Trimming shortened V by 6 bases and J by 5 bases, and 17 bases separated the two germline ends. Looked up from germline, CDR1 is SGHVS and CDR2 is FQNEAQ. CDR3 in amino acids: CASSPRQAPDEQYF. Here the CDR3 DNA reads TGTGCCAGCAGTCCGCGACAGGCCCCCGACGAGCAGTACTTC.

This sequence joins TRBV6-5 and TRBJ2-7; maybe TRBD2 (5 bases). The CDR3 has 15 amino acids. The V gene's germline CDR1 is MNHEY and CDR2 SVGAGI. Trimming removed 0 bases from V and 8 bases from J, with 17 bases in between. In nucleotides, the CDR3 is TGTGCCAGCAGTTACTCGGAGGCGAATAGGGCCAAGCAGTACTTC. Its translation is CASSYSEANRAKQYF.

The chain links TRBV12-5 to TRBJ2-7, with D possibly TRBD2 on 6 matching bases. Germline lookup yields CDR1 LGHNT and CDR2 FRNRAP. Trimming took off 5 bases at V and 1 base at J, with 21 bases between the two ends. The CDR3 is made up of 17 amino acids. The CDR3 loop is CASGQTRGRTQSYEQYF. The DNA for the CDR3 is TGTGCTAGTGGTCAAACTCGGGGGAGGACCCAATCCTACGAGCAGTACTTC. Combining the CDR3 with reference TRBV12-5 and TRBJ2-7 gives the whole variable domain DARVTQTPRHKVTEMGQEVTMRCQPILGHNTVFWYRQTMMQGLELLAYFRNRAPLDDSGMPKDRFSAEMPDATLATLKIQPSEPRDSAVYFCASGQTRGRTQSYEQYFGPGTRLTVT.

The chain combines TRBV27 with TRBJ1-1; possible D gene TRBD1, 6 bases. Per the germline V gene, CDR1 is MNHEY and CDR2 is SMNVEV (reference sequence). The CDR3 loop spans 13 amino acids. With 2 bases removed from V and 8 bases from J, the gap between germline ends came to 12 bases. The CDR3 bases are TGTGCCAGCAGTTTACTATCCCAGGGGGAAGCTTTCTTT. This translates into CASSLLSQGEAFF.

The V call is TRBV28, the J call TRBJ1-1, with 7 bases aligning to TRBD1. The V segment lost 7 bases and the J segment 4 bases; nucleotides outside the gene matches: 12. The CDR3 is 15 residues long. Germline assignment: CDR1 MDHEN and CDR2 SYDVKM. The CDR3 DNA is TGTGCCAGCAACCGAATGACAGGGAGAGGCACTGAAGCTTTCTTT. Its protein product is CASNRMTGRGTEAFF. Supplemented by reference TRBV28 and TRBJ1-1, the full variable domain reads DVKVTQSSRYLVKRTGEKVFLECVQDMDHENMFWYRQDPGLGLRLIYFSYDVKMKEKGDIPEGYSVSREKKERFSLILESASTNQTSMYLCASNRMTGRGTEAFFGQGTRLTVV.

Worth noting for this clone: A read error may account for a junction end that differs from germline. The chain combines TRBV7-9 with TRBJ2-7; D is possibly TRBD2 (6 bases). Germline V gene lookup returns CDR1 SEHNR and CDR2 FQNEAQ (reference sequence). This CDR3 is 12 amino acids long. The CDR3 nucleotides are TGTTCCAGCAGCTTAGCGGCGGACGAGCAGTACTTC. Its translation is CSSSLAADEQYF.

The chain recombines TRBV5-1 with TRBJ1-3; no definite D call. Germline lookup yields CDR1 SGHRS and CDR2 YFSETQ. This CDR3 spans 14 amino acids. The ends were cut back, 0 bases at V and 0 bases at J, with 4 bases in the middle. This chain's CDR3 is CASSLAGSGNTIYF. The CDR3 nucleotides are TGCGCCAGCAGCTTGGCGGGCTCTGGAAACACCATATATTTT.

In its sample, this clone was seen a few times. The V gene is TRBV7-6, the J gene TRBJ2-2, with D hard to call. Trimming cost V 1 base and J 8 bases, with 5 bases left between them. Germline CDR1 is SGHVS and CDR2 is FNYEAQ. This CDR3 comprises 12 residues. CDR3 bases: TGTGCCAGCAGCTTAGTCTCTGGGGAGCTGTTTTTT. It codes for CASSLVSGELFF.

The chain carries TRBV19 and TRBJ1-2; 7 nucleotides line up with TRBD1. Germline-derived CDR1 and CDR2 are LNHDA and SQIVND (reference sequence). After removal of 7 bases from V and 4 bases from J, the junction contained 3 bases not matched to a gene. CDR3 length: 12 residues. DNA for the CDR3: TGTGCCAGTACCGCAGGGGGCTATGGCTACACCTTC. It specifies CASTAGGYGYTF.

V usage is TRBV27 and J usage is TRBJ1-6; 9 bases line up with TRBD1. V was clipped by 7 bases and J by 9 bases; unmatched bases: 13. Germline assignment: CDR1 MNHEY and CDR2 SMNVEV (reference sequence). The CDR3 covers 16 residues. The CDR3 coding sequence is TGTGCCAGCACCTCATCGCCGGGACAGGGAGGTTCACCCCTCCACTTT. The encoded protein is CASTSSPGQGGSPLHF.

Turning to this clone: The junction departs from germline at one end; a sequencing error may be responsible. The CDR3 sequence is CASSFQDRNDGYPF. Written as DNA, the CDR3 is TGTGCCAGCAGCTTCCAAGACAGGAATGATGGCTACCCCTTC. The chain links TRBV5-6 to TRBJ1-2; D may be TRBD1 (6 bases). This CDR3 region has 14 residues. Germline-derived CDR1 and CDR2 are SGHDT and YYEEEE.

The chain joins TRBV20-1 to TRBJ2-7; maybe TRBD1 (5 bases). Trimming took off 5 bases at V and 7 bases at J, with 12 bases between the two ends. This CDR3 is 11 amino acids long. Germline V gene sequence: CDR1 DFQATT, CDR2 SNEGSKA (reference sequence). CDR3: CSAATDQEQYF. The DNA of the CDR3 is TGCAGTGCTGCGACAGATCAAGAGCAGTACTTC.

The chain carries TRBV11-2 and TRBJ2-7; D is unclear. V lost 5 bases to trimming and J lost 7 bases, with 12 bases between them. CDR1 is SGHAT and CDR2 is FQNNGV in the germline V gene. The CDR3 loop spans 12 amino acids. For the CDR3, the DNA is TGTGCCAGCAGCCCTCGCGGTAGTGAGCAGTACTTC. Its protein product is CASSPRGSEQYF.

This chain joins TRBV4-3 and TRBJ1-2; D may be TRBD1 (5 bases). The CDR3 contains 14 residues. Trimming took 4 bases from V and 3 from J, leaving 12 bases between them. Germline values: CDR1 LGHNA, CDR2 YSLEER. The CDR3 DNA reads TGCGCCAGCAGCCCGACAGCGACAGACTATGGCTACACCTTC. Amino acid sequence: CASSPTATDYGYTF.

V usage is TRBV6-5 and J usage is TRBJ2-7, with a weak D call TRBD2 (6 bases). The CDR3 consists of 14 residues. Between the trimmed V and J ends, which lost 9 bases and 6 bases, there was a span of 21 bases. Germline V gene sequence: CDR1 MNHEY, CDR2 SVGAGI. Here the CDR3 reads CASSREASHGEQYF. CDR3 sequence (DNA): TGTGCCAGTTCGAGGGAGGCTAGTCACGGCGAGCAGTACTTC.

This chain connects TRBV30 to TRBJ2-2, with 10 bases identical to TRBD1. The trim removed 3 bases at V and 0 bases at J, leaving 7 bases unmatched. CDR3 length equals 17 residues. Germline values: CDR1 GTSNPN, CDR2 SVGIG (reference sequence). The CDR3 nucleotides read TGTGCCTGGAGAAAACCGGGACAGGGGCCGAACACCGGGGAGCTGTTTTTT. Translation gives CAWRKPGQGPNTGELFF.

This clone appeared a few times. The rearrangement uses TRBV7-2 and TRBJ2-1; 14 bases line up with TRBD2. The germline V gene encodes CDR1 SGHTA and CDR2 FQGNSA. The CDR3 covers 18 residues. V was pared by 2 bases and J by 12 bases, with 15 bases of the junction left unmatched. In DNA, the CDR3 is TGTGCCAGCAGCTTAAGAGCGCTGGGACTAGCGGGGGCTGTAACGCAGTTCTTC. This sequence encodes CASSLRALGLAGAVTQFF.

The V call is TRBV29-1, the J call TRBJ1-1; the match to TRBD1 covers 9 bases. Germline CDR1 SQVTM, CDR2 ANQGSEA. The V gene end was trimmed by 6 bases and the J gene end by 0 bases; junction bases not matched to a gene: 5. The CDR3 extends over 14 amino acids. Here the CDR3 reads CSVARTGVNTEAFF. CDR3 sequence (DNA): TGCAGCGTGGCTAGGACAGGGGTGAACACTGAAGCTTTCTTT. Together with reference TRBV29-1 and TRBJ1-1, the CDR3 gives the full variable domain: SAVISQKPSRDICQRGTSLTIQCQVDSQVTMMFWYRQQPGQSLTLIATANQGSEATYESGFVIDKFPISRPNLTFSTLTVSNMSPEDSSIYLCSVARTGVNTEAFFGQGTRLTVV.

This chain connects TRBV15 to TRBJ1-2, with a possible D match to TRBD1 (6 bases). Trimming took off 5 bases at V and 4 bases at J, with 14 bases between the two ends. Germline CDR1 is LNHNV and CDR2 is YYDKDF (reference sequence). The CDR3 loop spans 14 amino acids. CDR3 sequence reads: CATSLRTVSYGYTF. CDR3 bases: TGTGCCACCAGCCTGCGGACAGTAAGCTATGGCTACACCTTC.

The CDR3 nucleotides read TGTGCCAGCAGCGAGCGGGACAGGGGGCGCCCGGACACTGAAGCTTTCTTT. It encodes CASSERDRGRPDTEAFF. V usage is TRBV12-1 and J usage is TRBJ1-1; the D call of TRBD1 is as the table states it, not checked on the DNA. TRBV12-1 is a documented pseudogene. The CDR3 consists of 17 residues.

The V call is TRBV9, the J call TRBJ1-6; 8 nucleotides match TRBD1. Germline trimming cut 4 bases from V and 8 bases from J; bases unmatched to any gene: 5. Germline CDR1 reads SGDLS; CDR2 reads YYNGEE. The CDR3 is 14 residues long. The CDR3 DNA reads as TGTGCCAGCAGCAAGACAGGGGATCATTCACCCCTCCACTTT. Its protein product is CASSKTGDHSPLHF.

This clone has only a few counts. The chain is built from TRBV7-9 and TRBJ1-3; a weak D match, TRBD1 (5 bases). Between the trimmed V and J ends, which lost 1 base and 4 bases, there was a span of 11 bases. From germline, CDR1 is SEHNR and CDR2 FQNEAQ (reference sequence). The CDR3 sequence is 15 residues long. The CDR3 DNA reads TGTGCCAGCAGCTTAGTTCGGGGACTGGGAAACACCATATATTTT. This gives the protein CASSLVRGLGNTIYF. Combining the CDR3 with reference TRBV7-9 and TRBJ1-3 gives the whole variable domain DTGVSQNPRHKITKRGQNVTFRCDPISEHNRLYWYRQTLGQGPEFLTYFQNEAQLEKSRLLSDRFSAERPKGSFSTLEIQRTEQGDSAMYLCASSLVRGLGNTIYFGEGSWLTVV.

The chain links TRBV4-1 to TRBJ1-2, with 7 bases lining up with TRBD1. With 0 bases clipped from V and 4 bases from J, the junction kept 5 bases outside the gene matches. CDR3 length equals 15 residues. Germline V gives CDR1 MGHRA, CDR2 YSYEKL. The CDR3: CASSQDGTELYGYTF. The CDR3 DNA reads TGCGCCAGCAGCCAAGATGGGACAGAACTCTATGGCTACACCTTC.